This T cell receptor (beta chain) comes out of a study of shared clonotypes between healthy human individuals. Only in-frame clones appear in the TCRdb table, and some are missing; sequencing was by immunoSEQ multiplex PCR. The sample holds more than 1.2 million clones; 98% to 99% are singletons and the top ten take roughly 0.35%. V was shortened by 1 base and J by 2 bases, with 15 bases between the two germline ends. CDR1 and CDR2 from the germline V gene are SQVTM and ANQGSEA. The CDR3 loop spans 16 amino acids. The J gene is TRBJ2-4, the V gene TRBV29-1, with a weak D call TRBD2 (6 bases). Sequencing was performed on naive CD4+ T cells sorted from blood. Stated subset: CD45RA+ positively selected. This receptor was identified in a man aged 30-40 years in good health. The DNA for the CDR3 is TGCAGCGTTGAAGTAGGAGGGAGGTCGTCCAAAAACATTCAGTACTTC. Its protein is CSVEVGGRSSKNIQYF.